These 8 T cell receptor beta chains originate from one sample sequenced in a study of CD8 T cells in Susac syndrome. RNA in amounts of roughly 0.45 to 1 ug was reverse transcribed with random hexamers. TCRdb independently ran MiXCR on the immunoSEQ multiplex PCR reads; one entry per CDR3 protein. The sample includes under 200,000 distinct CDR3 sequences, roughly 94% of them seen just once. Sequencing input: CD4+ T cells from PBMCs. The receptors originated from a human donor in good health.

The rearrangement uses TRBV3-1 and TRBJ2-2; a weak D match, TRBD2 (6 bases). The V end was cut by 1 base, the J end by 1 base, with 10 bases between. The CDR3 contains 16 residues. Germline V gene data show CDR1 as LGHDT and CDR2 as YNNKEL (reference sequence). CDR3 amino acids: CASSQAGGLNTGELFF. CDR3 DNA sequence: TGTGCCAGCAGCCAAGCTGGGGGACTGAACACCGGGGAGCTGTTTTTT.

The chain recombines TRBV3-1 with TRBJ1-6; 8 positions match TRBD1. Germline assignment: CDR1 LGHDT and CDR2 YNNKEL (reference sequence). J lost 9 bases, V lost 4 bases, and 8 bases had no gene match. The CDR3 runs to 15 residues. The CDR3 DNA sequence: TGTGCCAGCAGCCCCACACAGGGGGGGTCTTCACCCCTCCACTTT. Translating it yields CASSPTQGGSSPLHF.

The V and J genes are TRBV20-1 and TRBJ1-1; D gene ambiguous. This CDR3 is 10 amino acids long. In germline, CDR1 is DFQATT, CDR2 SNEGSKA (reference sequence). Trimming removed 3 bases at V and 3 bases at J, with 2 bases between. Here the CDR3 reads CSASYTEAFF. DNA for the CDR3: TGCAGTGCTAGCTACACTGAAGCTTTCTTT.

This rearrangement joins TRBV28 to TRBJ2-6; possibly TRBD1 for D (5 bases). Germline V gene sequence: CDR1 MDHEN, CDR2 SYDVKM. The CDR3 covers 16 residues. V was shortened by 7 bases and J by 2 bases, with 15 bases between the two germline ends. Here the CDR3 reads CASTLSGQTGANVLTF. The CDR3 DNA follows: TGTGCCAGCACCCTGAGTGGACAAACTGGGGCCAACGTCCTGACTTTC.

The chain recombines TRBV27 with TRBJ1-5, with D unresolved. Germline CDR1 MNHEY, CDR2 SMNVEV (reference sequence). Trimming removed 6 bases at V and 5 bases at J, with 8 bases between. The CDR3 runs 12 residues. The CDR3: CASRGFDQPQHF. The CDR3 DNA reads TGTGCCAGCAGGGGCTTCGATCAGCCCCAGCATTTT.

In nucleotides, the CDR3 is TGCGCCAGCGACCCCAATAGCGGGGCGCGAGATACGCAGTATTTT. Translated: CASDPNSGARDTQYF. The genes are TRBV5-1 and TRBJ2-3; 8 bases are shared with TRBD2. The CDR3 totals 15 residues. Germline assignment: CDR1 SGHRS and CDR2 YFSETQ. V dropped 7 bases and J dropped 5; count of bases not matched to a gene: 12.

CDR3 amino acids: CASSQGPLGYNEQFF. CDR3 nucleotides: TGTGCCAGCAGCCAAGGGCCCCTAGGGTACAATGAGCAGTTCTTC. The rearrangement joins TRBV3-1 to TRBJ2-1; D is unclear. Deletions cut 1 base from V and 4 bases from J, with 11 bases between. Germline V CDR1 and CDR2: LGHDT, YNNKEL (reference sequence). This CDR3 has 15 residues.

The chain combines TRBV29-1 with TRBJ1-5; 9 bases agree with TRBD1. V shed 4 bases and J 2 bases; nucleotides not matched to a gene: 0. This CDR3 contains 13 residues. From germline, CDR1 is SQVTM and CDR2 ANQGSEA. This chain's CDR3 is CSVGDRGNQPQHF. CDR3 sequence (DNA): TGCAGCGTTGGGGACAGGGGCAATCAGCCCCAGCATTTT. Together with reference TRBV29-1 and TRBJ1-5, the CDR3 gives the full variable domain: SAVISQKPSRDICQRGTSLTIQCQVDSQVTMMFWYRQQPGQSLTLIATANQGSEATYESGFVIDKFPISRPNLTFSTLTVSNMSPEDSSIYLCSVGDRGNQPQHFGDGTRLSIL.